This TCR beta chain emerged from a study of response to subunit inactivated influenza vaccine. General study points: There was a suggestion from the authors that each seasonal influenza vaccination recruits few new T cells.

Notes on this clonotype: Antigen: not known.

TCRdb analysed the RT-PCR reads with MiXCR anew, one entry per CDR3 protein. The sample lists 800,000 or so distinct CDR3 sequences, roughly 20% occurring once. Germline V lookup: CDR1 LGHNA, CDR2 YSLEER. J gave up 8 bases and V 10 bases, and 12 bases lay outside the gene matches. This CDR3 region has 14 residues. The material was PBMCs from blood, obtained 5 days after vaccination. This TCR was sampled from a man aged 45-65 years who received an inactivated influenza vaccine. This chain connects TRBV4-3 to TRBJ2-1; 9 nucleotides agree with TRBD2. The CDR3: CAKAGLAISDEQFF. The CDR3 DNA reads TGCGCCAAGGCGGGACTAGCAATATCGGATGAGCAGTTCTTC.